Here is one T cell receptor beta chain with its context. This clonotype was seen ten or more times. Its antigen has not been determined. There are no base qualities to consult, and no much larger clone falls within one base. The CDR3 sequence holds 13 residues, the cysteine and phenylalanine included. CDR3 DNA only is kept here, 39 bases in frame from base 1. The germline V gene gives CDR1 as MDHEN and CDR2 as SYDVKM. Trimming costs V 3 bases and J 7 bases, and their ends lie 10 bases apart. The treatment or condition label on this specimen signifies: allogeneic hematopoietic cell transplantation with graft depleted of TCRalphabeta T cells and CD19 B cells. The transplant recipients were children given TCRalphabeta/CD19-depleted allogeneic hematopoietic cell grafts. This sample is drawn from a study of T-cell reconstitution after alpha-beta-depleted transplantation in children (dated by TCRdb to between 2015 and 2016). About the study as a whole: Using TCR repertoire profiling, the study quantitatively followed how T-cell immune reconstitution unfolded in children after TCRalphabeta/CD19-depleted allogeneic hematopoietic cell transplantation.

The full study reports these points: Apparently early alphabetaT-cell count recovery about two months after transplant reportedly relied on only several hundred rapidly expanded clones derived from non-depleted graft cells. Hyperexpanded clone frequencies declined over subsequent months; after one year, T-cell counts and TCRbeta diversity were mostly attributed to newly produced T cells. The high TCRbeta diversity at day 60 in some patients was ascribed to recipient T cells and intrathymic progenitors that had survived conditioning.

The library was made by PCR. Sequencing instrument: Illumina HiSeq 2500. TCR library preparation used molecular barcoding, with unique molecular identifiers applied to normalize quantification of the TCRbeta repertoire. In TCRdb, the public reads were trimmed at Q25 with fastp and aligned with MiXCR, with productive beta chains retained. CDR3 protein duplicates are merged, each entry listing the most common genes and DNA. The sample table shows 350,000 to 500,000 distinct CDR3 sequences, and roughly 43% are seen once. The ten largest clonotypes hold 27% of the sample. The sequence joins TRBV28 to TRBJ2-1, and TRBD1 may be the D gene, going by 6 matching bases. The sequence was collected from a girl aged 2-10 years with aplastic anemia, due to receive a stem cell transplant. The sequencing used PBMCs, collected before TCRalphabeta/CD19-depleted stem cell transplant. The CDR3 amino acid sequence is: CASSFGDTNEQFF. At the DNA level, the sequence is TGTGCCAGCAGTTTCGGGGACACGAATGAGCAGTTCTTC.